Following are 3 T cell receptor beta chains from one sample sequenced in a study of blood T cells in healthy people across ages. A J-beta primer mix and a sample-barcoded 5' primer were used in a second PCR of roughly 6 to 11 cycles. TCRdb itself ran the 5' RACE reads through MiXCR, one entry per CDR3 protein. The data show about 1.8 million distinct CDR3 sequences, about 49% seen once. The sample taken for sequencing was blood. The receptors shown here come from a woman aged 40 to 50 in good health.

Only a few counts were recorded for this clonotype. This chain connects TRBV3-1 to TRBJ2-1; 7 nucleotides agree with TRBD1. The CDR3 is 14 amino acids. The germline CDR1 and CDR2 sequences are LGHDT and YNNKEL (reference sequence). Losses at the gene ends were 2 bases for V and 5 bases for J; bases not matched to a gene: 3. CDR3 region: CASSQSDRNNEQFF. The CDR3 DNA reads TGTGCCAGCAGCCAATCGGACAGGAACAATGAGCAGTTCTTC.

The chain links TRBV6-5 to TRBJ2-7; the match to TRBD1 covers 11 bases. Trimming cost V 5 bases and J 2 bases; bases outside gene matches: 8. The CDR3 is 16 residues long. Germline CDR1 MNHEY, CDR2 SVGAGI. CDR3 sequence (DNA): TGTGCCAGCAGTCTAACCGCGGGACAGGGGGCCTACGAGCAGTACTTC. Its protein is CASSLTAGQGAYEQYF.

The chain employs TRBV20-1 and TRBJ1-1; 11 bases match TRBD1. Germline V CDR1 and CDR2: DFQATT, SNEGSKA (reference sequence). This CDR3 comprises 16 residues. V trimming: 0 bases; J trimming: 5 bases; junction bases outside the gene matches: 8. Here the CDR3 DNA reads TGCAGTGCTAGAGATAGGGACAGGGGGGCGGGGACTGAAGCTTTCTTT. Translated: CSARDRDRGAGTEAFF.